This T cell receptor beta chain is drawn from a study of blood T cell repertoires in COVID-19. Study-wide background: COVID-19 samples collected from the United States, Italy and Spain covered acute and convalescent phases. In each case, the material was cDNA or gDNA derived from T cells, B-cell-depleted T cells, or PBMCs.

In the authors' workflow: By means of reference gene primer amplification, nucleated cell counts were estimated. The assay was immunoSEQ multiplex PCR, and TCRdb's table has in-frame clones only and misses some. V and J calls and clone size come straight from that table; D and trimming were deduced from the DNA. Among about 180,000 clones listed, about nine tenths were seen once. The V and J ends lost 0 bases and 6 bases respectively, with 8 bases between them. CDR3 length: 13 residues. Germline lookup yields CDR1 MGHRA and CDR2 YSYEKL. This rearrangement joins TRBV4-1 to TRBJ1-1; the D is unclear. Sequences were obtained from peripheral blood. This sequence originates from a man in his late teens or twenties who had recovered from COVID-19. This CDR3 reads CASSQEGAAEAFF. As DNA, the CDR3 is TGCGCCAGCAGCCAAGAGGGCGCAGCTGAAGCTTTCTTT.